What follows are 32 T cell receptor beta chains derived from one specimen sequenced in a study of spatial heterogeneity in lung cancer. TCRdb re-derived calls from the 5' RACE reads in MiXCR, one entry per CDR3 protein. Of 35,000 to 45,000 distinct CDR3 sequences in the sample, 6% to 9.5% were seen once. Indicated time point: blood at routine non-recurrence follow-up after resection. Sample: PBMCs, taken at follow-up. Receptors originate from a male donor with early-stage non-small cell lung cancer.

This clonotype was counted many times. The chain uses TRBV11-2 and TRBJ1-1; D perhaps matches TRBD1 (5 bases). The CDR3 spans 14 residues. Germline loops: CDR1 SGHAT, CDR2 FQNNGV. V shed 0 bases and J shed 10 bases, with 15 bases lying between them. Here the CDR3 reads CASSLEGGAVAAFF. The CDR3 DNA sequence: TGTGCCAGCAGCTTAGAGGGAGGGGCAGTAGCAGCTTTCTTT.

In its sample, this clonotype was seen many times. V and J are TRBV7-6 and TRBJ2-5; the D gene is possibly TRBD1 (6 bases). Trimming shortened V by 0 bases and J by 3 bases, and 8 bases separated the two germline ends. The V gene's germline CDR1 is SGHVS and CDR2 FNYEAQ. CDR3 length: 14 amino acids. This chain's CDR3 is CASSLAGAKETQYF. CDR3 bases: TGTGCCAGCAGCTTAGCGGGGGCCAAAGAGACCCAGTACTTC.

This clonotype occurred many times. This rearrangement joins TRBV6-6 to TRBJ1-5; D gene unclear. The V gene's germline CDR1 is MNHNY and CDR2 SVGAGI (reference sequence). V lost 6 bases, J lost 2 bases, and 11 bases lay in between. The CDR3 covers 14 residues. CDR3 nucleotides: TGTGCCAGCAGCACCAATGGGGGCAATCAGCCCCAGCATTTT. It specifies CASSTNGGNQPQHF.

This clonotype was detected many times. The CDR3 protein is CSVERGVSTDTQYF. The CDR3 bases are TGCAGCGTTGAACGAGGGGTCAGCACAGATACGCAGTATTTT. The chain is built from TRBV29-1 and TRBJ2-3; D possibly matches TRBD1 or TRBD2 (5 bases each). There are 14 residues in the CDR3. Germline assignment: CDR1 SQVTM and CDR2 ANQGSEA. The V gene lost 2 bases and the J gene lost 0 bases, with 9 bases spanning the gap.

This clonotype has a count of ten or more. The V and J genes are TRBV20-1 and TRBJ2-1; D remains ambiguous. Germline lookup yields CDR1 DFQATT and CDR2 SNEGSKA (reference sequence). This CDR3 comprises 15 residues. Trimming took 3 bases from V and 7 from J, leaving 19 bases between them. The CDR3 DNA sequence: TGCAGTGCTAGCGGCGGTTTAGGGTTTTGGAATGAGCAGTTCTTC. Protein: CSASGGLGFWNEQFF.

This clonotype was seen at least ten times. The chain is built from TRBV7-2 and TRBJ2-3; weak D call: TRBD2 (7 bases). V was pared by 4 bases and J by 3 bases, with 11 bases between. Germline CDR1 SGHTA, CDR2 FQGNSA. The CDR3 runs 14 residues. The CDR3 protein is CASSWGGGTDTQYF. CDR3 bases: TGTGCCAGCAGCTGGGGAGGGGGTACAGATACGCAGTATTTT.

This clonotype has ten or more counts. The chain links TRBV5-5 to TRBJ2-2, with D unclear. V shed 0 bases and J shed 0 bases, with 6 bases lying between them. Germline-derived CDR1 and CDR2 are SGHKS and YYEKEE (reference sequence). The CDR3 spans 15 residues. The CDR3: CASSLGQPNTGELFF. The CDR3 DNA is TGTGCCAGCAGCTTGGGACAACCGAACACCGGGGAGCTGTTTTTT.

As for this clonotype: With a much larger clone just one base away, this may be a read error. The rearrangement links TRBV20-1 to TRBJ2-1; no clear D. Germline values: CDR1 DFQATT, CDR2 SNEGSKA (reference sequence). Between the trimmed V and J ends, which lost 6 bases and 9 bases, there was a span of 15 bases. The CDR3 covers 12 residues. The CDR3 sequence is CSALALNIEQFF. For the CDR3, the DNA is TGCAGTGCCTTAGCCTTAAACATTGAGCAGTTCTTC.

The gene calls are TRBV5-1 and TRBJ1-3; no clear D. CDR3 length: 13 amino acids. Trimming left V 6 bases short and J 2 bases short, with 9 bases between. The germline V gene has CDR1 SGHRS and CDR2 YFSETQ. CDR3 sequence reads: CASKAGTGNTIYF. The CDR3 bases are TGCGCCAGCAAGGCAGGAACTGGAAACACCATATATTTT.

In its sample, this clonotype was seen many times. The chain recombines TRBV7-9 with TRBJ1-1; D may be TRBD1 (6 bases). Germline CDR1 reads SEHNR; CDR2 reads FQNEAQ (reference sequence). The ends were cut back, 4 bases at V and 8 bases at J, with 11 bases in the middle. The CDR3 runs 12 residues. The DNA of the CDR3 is TGTGCCAGCAGCTCAATAGACAGGGAAGCTTTCTTT. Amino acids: CASSSIDREAFF. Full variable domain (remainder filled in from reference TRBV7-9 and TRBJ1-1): DTGVSQNPRHKITKRGQNVTFRCDPISEHNRLYWYRQTLGQGPEFLTYFQNEAQLEKSRLLSDRFSAERPKGSFSTLEIQRTEQGDSAMYLCASSSIDREAFFGQGTRLTVV.

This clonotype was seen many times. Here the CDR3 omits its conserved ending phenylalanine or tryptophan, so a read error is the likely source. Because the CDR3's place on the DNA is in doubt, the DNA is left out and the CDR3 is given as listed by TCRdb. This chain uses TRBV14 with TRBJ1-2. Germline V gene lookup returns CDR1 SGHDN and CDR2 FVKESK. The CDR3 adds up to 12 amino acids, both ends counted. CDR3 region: CASSPLGGPWQY.

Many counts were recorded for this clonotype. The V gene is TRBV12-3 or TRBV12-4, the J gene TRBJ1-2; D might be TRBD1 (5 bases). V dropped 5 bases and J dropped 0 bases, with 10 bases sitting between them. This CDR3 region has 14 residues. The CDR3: CASSRQLTNYGYTF. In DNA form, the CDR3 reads TGTGCCAGCAGTAGACAGTTAACTAACTATGGCTACACCTTC.

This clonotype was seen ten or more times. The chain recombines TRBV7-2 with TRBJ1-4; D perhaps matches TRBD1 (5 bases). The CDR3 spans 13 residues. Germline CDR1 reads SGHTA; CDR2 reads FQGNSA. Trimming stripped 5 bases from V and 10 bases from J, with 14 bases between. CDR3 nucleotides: TGTGCCAGCAGCCCAGGGACCTTGGGAAAACTGTTTTTT. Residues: CASSPGTLGKLFF.

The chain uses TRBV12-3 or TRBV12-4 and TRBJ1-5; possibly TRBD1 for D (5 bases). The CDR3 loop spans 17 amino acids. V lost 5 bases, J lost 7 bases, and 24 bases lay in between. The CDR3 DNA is TGTGCCAGCAGTATTAGAGGGGCTGGTGTAGGGCTGCAGCCCCAGCATTTT. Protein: CASSIRGAGVGLQPQHF.

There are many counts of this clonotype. The CDR3 nucleotides read TGTGCCAGCAGCTTAGGGGCAGGGGGTGAAGCTTTCTTT. It is translated as CASSLGAGGEAFF. This chain joins TRBV7-3 and TRBJ1-1; 7 positions agree with TRBD1. V lost 2 bases, J lost 7 bases, and 4 bases stayed unmatched. Germline V gene lookup returns CDR1 SGHTA and CDR2 FQGTGA. The CDR3 extends over 13 amino acids.

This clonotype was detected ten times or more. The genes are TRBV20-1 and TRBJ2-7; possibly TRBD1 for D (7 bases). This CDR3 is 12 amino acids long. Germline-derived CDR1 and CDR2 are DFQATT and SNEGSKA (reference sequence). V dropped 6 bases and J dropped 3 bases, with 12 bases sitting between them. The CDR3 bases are TGCAGTGCGACAGGGACTCACTACGAGCAGTACTTC. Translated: CSATGTHYEQYF.

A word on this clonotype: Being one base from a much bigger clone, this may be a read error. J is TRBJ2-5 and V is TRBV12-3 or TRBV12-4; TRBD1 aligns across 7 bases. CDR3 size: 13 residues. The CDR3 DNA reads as TGTGCCAGCAGTATGACAGGGTTAGAGACCCAGAACTTC. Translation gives CASSMTGLETQNF.

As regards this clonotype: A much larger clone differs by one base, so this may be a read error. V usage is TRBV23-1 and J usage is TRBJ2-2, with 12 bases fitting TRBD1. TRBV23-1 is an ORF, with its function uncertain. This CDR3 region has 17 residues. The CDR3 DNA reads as TGCACCAGCAGTATCGGGACAGGGGGCTCGGAAACCGGGGAGCTGTTTTTT. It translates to CTSSIGTGGSETGELFF.

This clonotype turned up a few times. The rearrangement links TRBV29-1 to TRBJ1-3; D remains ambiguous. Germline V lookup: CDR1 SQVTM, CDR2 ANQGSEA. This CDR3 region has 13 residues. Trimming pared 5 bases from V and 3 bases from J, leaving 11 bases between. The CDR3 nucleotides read TGCAGCGTTCGGGTGTATCTTGGAAACACCATATATTTT. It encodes CSVRVYLGNTIYF.

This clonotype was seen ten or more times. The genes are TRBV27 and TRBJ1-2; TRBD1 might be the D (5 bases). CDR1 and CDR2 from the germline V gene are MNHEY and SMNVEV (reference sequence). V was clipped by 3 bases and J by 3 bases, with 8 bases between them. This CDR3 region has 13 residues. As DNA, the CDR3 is TGTGCCAGCAGTTTGGGAGGGGACTATGGCTACACCTTC. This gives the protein CASSLGGDYGYTF.

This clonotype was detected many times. CDR3 residues: CAWSPGGSSVEQYF. CDR3 coding DNA: TGTGCCTGGTCTCCAGGGGGCTCCTCCGTCGAGCAGTACTTC. The chain employs TRBV30 and TRBJ2-7; 8 bases are a match to TRBD1. The germline V gene has CDR1 GTSNPN and CDR2 SVGIG (reference sequence). The CDR3 is 14 residues long. Unmatched junction bases numbered 12, after V lost 5 bases and J lost 6 bases.

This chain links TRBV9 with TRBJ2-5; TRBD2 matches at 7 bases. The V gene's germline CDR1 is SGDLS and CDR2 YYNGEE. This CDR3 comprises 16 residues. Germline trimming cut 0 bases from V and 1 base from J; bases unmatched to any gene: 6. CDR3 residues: CASSVEVAGIQETQYF. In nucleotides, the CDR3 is TGTGCCAGCAGCGTAGAGGTAGCGGGTATCCAAGAGACCCAGTACTTC.

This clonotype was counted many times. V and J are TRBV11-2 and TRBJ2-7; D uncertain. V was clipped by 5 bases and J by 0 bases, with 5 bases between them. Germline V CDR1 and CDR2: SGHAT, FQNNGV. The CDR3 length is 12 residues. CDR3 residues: CASSNSSYEQYF. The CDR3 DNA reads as TGTGCCAGCAGCAACTCCTCCTACGAGCAGTACTTC.

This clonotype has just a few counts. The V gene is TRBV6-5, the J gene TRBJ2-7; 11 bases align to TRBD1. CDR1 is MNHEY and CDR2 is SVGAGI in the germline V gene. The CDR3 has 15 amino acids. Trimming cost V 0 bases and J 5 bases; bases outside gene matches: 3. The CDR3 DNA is TGTGCCAGCAGTTACTCCGGACAGGGGGCCGACGAGCAGTACTTC. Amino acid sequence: CASSYSGQGADEQYF.

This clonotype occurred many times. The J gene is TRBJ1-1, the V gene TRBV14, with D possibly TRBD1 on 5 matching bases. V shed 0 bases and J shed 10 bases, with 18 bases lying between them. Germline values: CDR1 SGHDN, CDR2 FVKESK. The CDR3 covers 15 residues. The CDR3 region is CASSQEKGTNPRAFF. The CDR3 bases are TGTGCCAGCAGCCAAGAAAAGGGGACCAACCCACGAGCTTTCTTT.

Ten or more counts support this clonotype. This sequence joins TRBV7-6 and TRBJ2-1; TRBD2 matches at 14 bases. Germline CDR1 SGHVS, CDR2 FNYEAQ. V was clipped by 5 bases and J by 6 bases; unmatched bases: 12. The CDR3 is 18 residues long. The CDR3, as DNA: TGTGCCAGCAGCCAGGGACTAGCGGGGGACCCTAGTGGCAATGAGCAGTTCTTC. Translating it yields CASSQGLAGDPSGNEQFF.

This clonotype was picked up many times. CDR3 protein: CASSPSYSNEQFF. For the CDR3, the DNA is TGTGCCAGCTCACCGAGCTACTCCAATGAGCAGTTCTTC. V is TRBV18 and J is TRBJ2-1; D unclear. Germline CDR1 KGHSH, CDR2 LQKENI. V was clipped by 3 bases and J by 6 bases, with 9 bases between them. This CDR3 spans 13 amino acids.

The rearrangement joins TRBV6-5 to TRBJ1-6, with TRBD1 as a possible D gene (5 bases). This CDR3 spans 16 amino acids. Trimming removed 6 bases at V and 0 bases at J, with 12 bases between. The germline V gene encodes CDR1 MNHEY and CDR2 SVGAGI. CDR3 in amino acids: CASSLRQSSYNSPLHF. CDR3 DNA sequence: TGTGCCAGCAGCCTCAGACAGAGCTCCTATAATTCACCCCTCCACTTT.

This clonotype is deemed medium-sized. The CDR3 bases are TGTGCCAGCAGCTTAGGGACTAGCGTGTTCTTC. Translation: CASSLGTSVFF. The V call is TRBV7-3, the J call TRBJ2-1, with 10 positions matching TRBD2. Per the germline V gene, CDR1 is SGHTA and CDR2 is FQGTGA. Trimming removed 2 bases from V and 15 bases from J; junction bases left unmatched: 1. The CDR3 length is 11 residues.

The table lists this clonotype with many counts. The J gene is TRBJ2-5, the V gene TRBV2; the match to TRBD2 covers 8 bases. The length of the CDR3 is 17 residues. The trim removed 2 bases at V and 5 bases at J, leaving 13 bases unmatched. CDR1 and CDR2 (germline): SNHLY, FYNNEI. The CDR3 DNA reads TGTGCCAGCAGTGAAAAGGCGACTAGCGATCCTCAGGAGACCCAGTACTTC. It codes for CASSEKATSDPQETQYF.

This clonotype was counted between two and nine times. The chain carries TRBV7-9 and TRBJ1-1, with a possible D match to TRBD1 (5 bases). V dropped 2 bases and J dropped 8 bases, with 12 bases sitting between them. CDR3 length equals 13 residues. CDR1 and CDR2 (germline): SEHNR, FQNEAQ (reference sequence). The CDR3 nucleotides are TGTGCCAGCAGCTTATCGGGGGAGAGGGAAGCTTTCTTT. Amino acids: CASSLSGEREAFF. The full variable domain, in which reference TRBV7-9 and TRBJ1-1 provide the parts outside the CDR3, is DTGVSQNPRHKITKRGQNVTFRCDPISEHNRLYWYRQTLGQGPEFLTYFQNEAQLEKSRLLSDRFSAERPKGSFSTLEIQRTEQGDSAMYLCASSLSGEREAFFGQGTRLTVV.

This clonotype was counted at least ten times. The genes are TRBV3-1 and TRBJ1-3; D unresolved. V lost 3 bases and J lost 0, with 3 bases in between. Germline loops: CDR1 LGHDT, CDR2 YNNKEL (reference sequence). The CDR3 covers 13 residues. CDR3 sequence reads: CASSQTSGNTIYF. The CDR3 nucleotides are TGTGCCAGCAGCCAGACCTCTGGAAACACCATATATTTT.